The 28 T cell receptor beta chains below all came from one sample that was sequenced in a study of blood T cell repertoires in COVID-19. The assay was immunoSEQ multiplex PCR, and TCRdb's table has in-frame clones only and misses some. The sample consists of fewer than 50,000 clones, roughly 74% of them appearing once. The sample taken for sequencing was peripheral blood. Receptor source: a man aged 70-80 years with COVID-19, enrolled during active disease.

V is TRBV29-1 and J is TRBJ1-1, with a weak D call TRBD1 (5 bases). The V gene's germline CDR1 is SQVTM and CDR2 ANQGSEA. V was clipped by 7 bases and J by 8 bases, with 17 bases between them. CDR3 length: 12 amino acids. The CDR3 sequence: CSGRTRSAEAFF. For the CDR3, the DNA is TGCAGCGGACGGACAAGGTCTGCCGAAGCTTTCTTT.

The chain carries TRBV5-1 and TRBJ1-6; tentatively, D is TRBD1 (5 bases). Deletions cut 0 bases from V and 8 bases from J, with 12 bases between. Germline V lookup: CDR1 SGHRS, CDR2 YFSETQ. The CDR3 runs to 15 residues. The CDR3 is CASSLVQAPHSPLHF. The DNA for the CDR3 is TGCGCCAGCAGCTTGGTACAGGCACCGCATTCACCCCTCCACTTT.

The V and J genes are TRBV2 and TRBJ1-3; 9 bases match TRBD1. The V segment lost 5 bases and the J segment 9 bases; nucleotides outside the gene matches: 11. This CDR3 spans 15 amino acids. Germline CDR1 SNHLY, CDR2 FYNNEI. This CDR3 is CASSPKQGARFTIYF. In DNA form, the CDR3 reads TGTGCCAGCAGTCCTAAACAGGGGGCGAGGTTCACCATATATTTT.

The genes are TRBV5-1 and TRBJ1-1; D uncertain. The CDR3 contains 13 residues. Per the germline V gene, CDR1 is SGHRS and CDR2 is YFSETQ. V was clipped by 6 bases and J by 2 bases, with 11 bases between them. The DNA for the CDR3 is TGCGCCAGCATGCGCGCTTTCAACACTGAAGCTTTCTTT. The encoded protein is CASMRAFNTEAFF.

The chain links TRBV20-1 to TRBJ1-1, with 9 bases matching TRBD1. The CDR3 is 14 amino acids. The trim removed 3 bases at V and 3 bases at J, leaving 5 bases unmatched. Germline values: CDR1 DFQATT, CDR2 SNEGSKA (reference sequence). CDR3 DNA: TGCAGTGCTAGTCGGGACAGGGATGACACTGAAGCTTTCTTT. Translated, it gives CSASRDRDDTEAFF.

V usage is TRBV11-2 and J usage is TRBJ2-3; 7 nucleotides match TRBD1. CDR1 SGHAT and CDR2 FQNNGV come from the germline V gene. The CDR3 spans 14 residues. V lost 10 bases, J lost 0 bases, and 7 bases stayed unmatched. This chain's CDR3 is CATKLGQSTDTQYF. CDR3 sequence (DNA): TGTGCCACCAAACTGGGACAGAGCACAGATACGCAGTATTTT.

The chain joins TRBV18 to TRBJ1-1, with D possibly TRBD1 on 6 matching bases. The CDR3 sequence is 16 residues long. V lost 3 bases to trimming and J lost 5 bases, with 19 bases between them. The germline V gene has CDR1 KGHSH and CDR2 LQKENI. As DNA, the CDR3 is TGTGCCAGCTCACCGATTTGGACAGTGCCGGGAACTGAAGCTTTCTTT. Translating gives CASSPIWTVPGTEAFF. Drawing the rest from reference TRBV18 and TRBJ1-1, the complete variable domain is NAGVMQNPRHLVRRRGQEARLRCSPMKGHSHVYWYRQLPEEGLKFMVYLQKENIIDESGMPKERFSAEFPKEGPSILRIQQVVRGDSAAYFCASSPIWTVPGTEAFFGQGTRLTVV.

The CDR3 bases are TGTGCCAGCAGCGTGGGGGACAGCTACAATGAGCAGTTCTTC. This encodes CASSVGDSYNEQFF. The chain uses TRBV9 and TRBJ2-1, with 7 bases fitting TRBD1. The CDR3 is 14 amino acids. Trimming cost V 2 bases and J 3 bases; bases outside gene matches: 2. Germline V gene lookup returns CDR1 SGDLS and CDR2 YYNGEE.

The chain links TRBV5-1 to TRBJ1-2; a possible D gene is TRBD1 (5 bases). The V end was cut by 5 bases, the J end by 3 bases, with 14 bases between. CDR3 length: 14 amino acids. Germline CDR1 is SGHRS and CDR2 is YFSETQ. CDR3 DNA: TGCGCCAGCAGTCTTACAGGCGCCGACTATGGCTACACCTTC. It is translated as CASSLTGADYGYTF.

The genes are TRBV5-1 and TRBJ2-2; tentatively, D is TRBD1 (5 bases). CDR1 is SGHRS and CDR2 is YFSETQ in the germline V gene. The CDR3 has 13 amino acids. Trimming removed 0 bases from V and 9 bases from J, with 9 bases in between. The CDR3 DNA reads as TGCGCCAGCAGCTTGGACAGGCCCAGGGAGCTGTTTTTT. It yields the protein CASSLDRPRELFF.

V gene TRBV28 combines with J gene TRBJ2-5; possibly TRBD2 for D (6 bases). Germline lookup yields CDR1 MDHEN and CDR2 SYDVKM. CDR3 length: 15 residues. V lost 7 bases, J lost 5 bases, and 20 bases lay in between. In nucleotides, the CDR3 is TGTGCCAGCAACGGGCGACGGGGTGGAGGGGAGACCCAGTACTTC. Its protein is CASNGRRGGGETQYF.

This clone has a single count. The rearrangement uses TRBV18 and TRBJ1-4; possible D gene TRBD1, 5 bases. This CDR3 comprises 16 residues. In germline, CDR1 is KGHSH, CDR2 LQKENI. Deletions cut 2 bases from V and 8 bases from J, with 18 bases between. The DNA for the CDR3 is TGTGCCAGCTCACCATTCGGCCCTAACGCAGGGGAAAAACTGTTTTTT. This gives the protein CASSPFGPNAGEKLFF.

CDR3 DNA sequence: TGTGCCAGCAGTTATGCTGTAGTCGGGACAGAAGCTTTCTTT. As protein: CASSYAVVGTEAFF. This chain joins TRBV6-5 and TRBJ1-1, with a tentative D call TRBD1 (6 bases). This CDR3 contains 14 residues. Per germline, CDR1 MNHEY and CDR2 SVGAGI. Trimming removed 3 bases at V and 8 bases at J, with 16 bases between.

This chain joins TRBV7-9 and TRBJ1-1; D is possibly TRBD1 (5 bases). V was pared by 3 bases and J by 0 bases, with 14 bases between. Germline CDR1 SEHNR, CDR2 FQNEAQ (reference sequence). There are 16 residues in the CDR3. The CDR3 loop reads CASSFLRGTMNTEAFF. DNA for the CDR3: TGTGCCAGCAGCTTCCTTCGGGGGACCATGAACACTGAAGCTTTCTTT. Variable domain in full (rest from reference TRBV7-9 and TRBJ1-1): DTGVSQNPRHKITKRGQNVTFRCDPISEHNRLYWYRQTLGQGPEFLTYFQNEAQLEKSRLLSDRFSAERPKGSFSTLEIQRTEQGDSAMYLCASSFLRGTMNTEAFFGQGTRLTVV.

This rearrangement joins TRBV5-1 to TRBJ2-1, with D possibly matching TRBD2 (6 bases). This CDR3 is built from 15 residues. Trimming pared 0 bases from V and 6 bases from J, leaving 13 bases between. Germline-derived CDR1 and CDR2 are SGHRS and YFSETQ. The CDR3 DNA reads TGCGCCAGCAGCTTGGACACACTAGCTCTCAATGAGCAGTTCTTC. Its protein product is CASSLDTLALNEQFF.

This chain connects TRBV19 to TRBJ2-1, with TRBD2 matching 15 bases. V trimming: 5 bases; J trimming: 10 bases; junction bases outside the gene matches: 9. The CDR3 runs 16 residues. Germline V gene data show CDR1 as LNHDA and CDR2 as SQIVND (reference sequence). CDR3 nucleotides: TGTGCCAGTAGTCCTTCCCGGACTAGCGGGAGGGGGGAGCAGTTCTTC. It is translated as CASSPSRTSGRGEQFF.

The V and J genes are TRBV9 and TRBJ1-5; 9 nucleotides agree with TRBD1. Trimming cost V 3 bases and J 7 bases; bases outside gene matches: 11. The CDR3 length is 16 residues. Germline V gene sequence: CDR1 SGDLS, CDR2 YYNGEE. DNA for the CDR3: TGTGCCAGCAGCGCGGGGCCGGGACAGGGAAGGCAGCCCCAGCATTTT. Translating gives CASSAGPGQGRQPQHF.

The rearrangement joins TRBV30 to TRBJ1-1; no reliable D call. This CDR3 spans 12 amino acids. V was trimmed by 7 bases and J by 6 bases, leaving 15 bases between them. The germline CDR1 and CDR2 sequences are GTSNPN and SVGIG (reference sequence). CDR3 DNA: TGTGCCTCCCAATACTTCGGGTCTGAAGCTTTCTTT. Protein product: CASQYFGSEAFF.

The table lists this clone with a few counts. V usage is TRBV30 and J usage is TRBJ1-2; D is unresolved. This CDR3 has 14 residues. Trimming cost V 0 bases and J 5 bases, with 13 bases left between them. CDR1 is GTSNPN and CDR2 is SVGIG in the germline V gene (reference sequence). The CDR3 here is CAWSVQRGWYGYTF. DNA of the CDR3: TGTGCCTGGAGTGTACAGCGGGGTTGGTATGGCTACACCTTC. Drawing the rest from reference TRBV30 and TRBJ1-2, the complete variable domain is SQTIHQWPATLVQPVGSPLSLECTVEGTSNPNLYWYRQAAGRGLQLLFYSVGIGQISSEVPQNLSASRPQDRQFILSSKKLLLSDSGFYLCAWSVQRGWYGYTFGSGTRLTVV.

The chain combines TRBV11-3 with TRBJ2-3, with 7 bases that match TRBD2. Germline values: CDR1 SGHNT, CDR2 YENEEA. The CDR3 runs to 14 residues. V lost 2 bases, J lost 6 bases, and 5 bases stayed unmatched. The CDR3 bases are TGTGCCAGCAGCTTATTACCCGGGGGGGATACGCAGTATTTT. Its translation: CASSLLPGGDTQYF.

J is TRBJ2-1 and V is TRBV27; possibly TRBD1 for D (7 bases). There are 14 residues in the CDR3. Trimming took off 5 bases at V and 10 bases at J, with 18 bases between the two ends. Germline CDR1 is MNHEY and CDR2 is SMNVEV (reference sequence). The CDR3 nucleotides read TGTGCCAGCAGTGTGCGGGACAGTCCAGACGAGCAGTTCTTC. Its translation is CASSVRDSPDEQFF.

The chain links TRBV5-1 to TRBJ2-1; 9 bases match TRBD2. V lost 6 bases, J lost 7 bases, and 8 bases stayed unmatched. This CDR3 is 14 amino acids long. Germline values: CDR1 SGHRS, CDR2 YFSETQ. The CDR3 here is CASTQWLAGNEQFF. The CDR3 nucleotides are TGCGCCAGCACCCAGTGGCTAGCGGGGAATGAGCAGTTCTTC.

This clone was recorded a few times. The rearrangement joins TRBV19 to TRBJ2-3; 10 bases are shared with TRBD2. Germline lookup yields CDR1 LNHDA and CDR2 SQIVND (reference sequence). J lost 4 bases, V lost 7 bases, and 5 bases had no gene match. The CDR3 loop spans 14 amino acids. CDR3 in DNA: TGTGCCAGTATAAGCGGGGGGGCATCAGATACGCAGTATTTT. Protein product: CASISGGASDTQYF.

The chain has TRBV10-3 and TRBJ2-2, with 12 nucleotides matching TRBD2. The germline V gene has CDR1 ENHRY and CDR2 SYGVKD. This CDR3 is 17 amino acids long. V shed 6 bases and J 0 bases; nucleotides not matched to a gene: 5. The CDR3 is CAIRKGLAGANTGELFF. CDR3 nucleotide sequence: TGTGCCATCAGGAAGGGACTAGCGGGCGCGAACACCGGGGAGCTGTTTTTT.

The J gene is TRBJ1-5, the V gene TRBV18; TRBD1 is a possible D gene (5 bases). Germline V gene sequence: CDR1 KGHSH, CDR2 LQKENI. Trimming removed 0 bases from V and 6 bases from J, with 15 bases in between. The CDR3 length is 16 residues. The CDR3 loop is CASSPPGWRGGQPQHF. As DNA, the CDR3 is TGTGCCAGCTCACCACCCGGGTGGAGGGGAGGTCAGCCCCAGCATTTT.

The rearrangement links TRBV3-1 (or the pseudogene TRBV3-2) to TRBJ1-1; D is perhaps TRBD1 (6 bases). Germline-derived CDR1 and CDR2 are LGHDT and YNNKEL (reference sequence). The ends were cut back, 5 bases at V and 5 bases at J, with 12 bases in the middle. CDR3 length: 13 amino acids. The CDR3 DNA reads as TGTGCCAGCAGCTGGGGGCAGGTAACTGAAGCTTTCTTT. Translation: CASSWGQVTEAFF.

CDR3: CAWSVDRFGEQYF. The CDR3 region has the DNA TGTGCCTGGAGTGTAGACAGGTTCGGCGAGCAGTACTTC. V usage is TRBV30 and J usage is TRBJ2-7, with D tentatively TRBD1 (6 bases). This CDR3 comprises 13 residues. CDR1 and CDR2 from the germline V gene are GTSNPN and SVGIG (reference sequence). Between the trimmed V and J ends, which lost 0 bases and 6 bases, there was a span of 12 bases.

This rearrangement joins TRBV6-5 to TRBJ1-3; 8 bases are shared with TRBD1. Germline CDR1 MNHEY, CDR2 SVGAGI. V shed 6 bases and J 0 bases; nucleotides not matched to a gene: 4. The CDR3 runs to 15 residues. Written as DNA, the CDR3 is TGTGCCAGCAGACGGACAGGGATCTCTGGAAACACCATATATTTT. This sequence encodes CASRRTGISGNTIYF.